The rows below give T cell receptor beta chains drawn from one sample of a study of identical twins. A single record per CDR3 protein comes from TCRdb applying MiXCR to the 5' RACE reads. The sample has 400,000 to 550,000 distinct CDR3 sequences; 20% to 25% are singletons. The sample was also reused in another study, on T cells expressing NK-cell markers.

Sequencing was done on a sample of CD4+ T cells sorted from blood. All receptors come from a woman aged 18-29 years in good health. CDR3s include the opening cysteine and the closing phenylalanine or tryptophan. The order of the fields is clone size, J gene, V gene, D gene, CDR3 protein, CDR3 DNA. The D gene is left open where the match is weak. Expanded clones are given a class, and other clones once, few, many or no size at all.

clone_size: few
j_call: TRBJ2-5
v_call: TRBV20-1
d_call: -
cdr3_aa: CSPGTRIQETQYF
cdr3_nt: TGCAGTCCTGGGACAAGGATCCAAGAGACCCAGTACTTC

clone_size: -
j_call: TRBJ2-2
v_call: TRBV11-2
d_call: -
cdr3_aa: CASSLEAGTGELFF
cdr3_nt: TGTGCCAGCAGCTTAGAGGCGGGGACCGGGGAGCTGTTTTTT

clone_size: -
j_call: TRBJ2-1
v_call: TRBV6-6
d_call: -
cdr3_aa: CASSYSNYNEQFF
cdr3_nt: TGTGCCAGCAGTTACTCGAACTACAATGAGCAGTTCTTC

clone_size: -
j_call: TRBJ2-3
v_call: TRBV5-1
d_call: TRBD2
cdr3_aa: CASSLAAGGSSWVTDTQYF
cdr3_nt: TGCGCCAGCAGCTTGGCAGCGGGAGGGTCCTCTTGGGTCACAGATACGCAGTATTTT

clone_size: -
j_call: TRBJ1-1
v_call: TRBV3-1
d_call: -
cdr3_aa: CASSQPGQGTEAFF
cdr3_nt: TGTGCCAGCAGCCAACCCGGCCAGGGAACTGAAGCTTTCTTT

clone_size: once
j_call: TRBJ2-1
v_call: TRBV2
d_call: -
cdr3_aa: CASSAGPTARTAGDEQFF
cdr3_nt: TGTGCCAGCAGCGCCGGGCCGACCGCCAGAACAGCCGGCGATGAGCAGTTCTTC

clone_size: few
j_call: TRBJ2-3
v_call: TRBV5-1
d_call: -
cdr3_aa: CASSSGRIADTQYF
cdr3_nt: TGCGCCAGCAGCTCGGGACGAATAGCAGATACGCAGTATTTT

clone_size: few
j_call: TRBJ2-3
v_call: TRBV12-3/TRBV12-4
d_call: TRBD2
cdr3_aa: CASSRRLAGADTQYF
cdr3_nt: TGTGCCAGCTCCCGGAGACTAGCGGGAGCAGATACGCAGTATTTT

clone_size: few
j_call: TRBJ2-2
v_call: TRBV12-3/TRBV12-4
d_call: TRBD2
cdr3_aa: CASSYGGGPTGELFF
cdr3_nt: TGTGCCAGCAGTTATGGCGGGGGGCCCACCGGGGAGCTGTTTTTT

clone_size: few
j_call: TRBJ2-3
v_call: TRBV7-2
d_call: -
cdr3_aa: CASSLGARITDTQYF
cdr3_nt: TGTGCCAGCAGCCTCGGGGCGCGAATCACAGATACGCAGTATTTT

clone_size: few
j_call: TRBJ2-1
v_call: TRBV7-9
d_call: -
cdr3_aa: CASSSSAHPYNEQFF
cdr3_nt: TGTGCCAGCAGCTCGAGCGCACACCCCTACAATGAGCAGTTCTTC

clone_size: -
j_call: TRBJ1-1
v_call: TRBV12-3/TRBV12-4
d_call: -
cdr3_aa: CASSTRHLNTEAFF
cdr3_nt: TGTGCCAGCAGTACCAGACACCTGAACACTGAAGCTTTCTTT

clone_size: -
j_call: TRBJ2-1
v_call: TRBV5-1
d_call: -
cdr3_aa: CASSLFSNEQFF
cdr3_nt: TGCGCCAGCAGCTTGTTTTCCAATGAGCAGTTCTTC

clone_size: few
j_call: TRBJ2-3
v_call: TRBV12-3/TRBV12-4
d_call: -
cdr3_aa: CASSRGGGPPADTQYF
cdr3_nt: TGTGCCAGCTCCCGAGGAGGGGGGCCCCCGGCGGATACGCAGTATTTT

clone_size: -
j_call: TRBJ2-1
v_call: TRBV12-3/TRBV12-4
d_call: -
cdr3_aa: CASILRLIRGDEQFF
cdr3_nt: TGTGCCAGCATCCTTCGCCTGATCCGGGGCGATGAGCAGTTCTTC

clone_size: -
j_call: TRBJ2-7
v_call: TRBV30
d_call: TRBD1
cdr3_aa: CACNRGSYEQYF
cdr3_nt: TGTGCCTGCAACAGGGGAAGCTACGAGCAGTACTTC